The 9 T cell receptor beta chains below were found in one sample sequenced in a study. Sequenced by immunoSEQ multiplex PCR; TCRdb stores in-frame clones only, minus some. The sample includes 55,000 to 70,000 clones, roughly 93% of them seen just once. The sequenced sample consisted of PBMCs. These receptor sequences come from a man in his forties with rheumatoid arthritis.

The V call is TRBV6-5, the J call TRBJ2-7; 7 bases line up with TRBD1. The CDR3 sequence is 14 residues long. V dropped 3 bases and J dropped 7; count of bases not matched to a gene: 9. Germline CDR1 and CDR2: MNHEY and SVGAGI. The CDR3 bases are TGTGCCAGCAGTTATGGGGACAGCGGCTGGGAGCAGTACTTC. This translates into CASSYGDSGWEQYF.

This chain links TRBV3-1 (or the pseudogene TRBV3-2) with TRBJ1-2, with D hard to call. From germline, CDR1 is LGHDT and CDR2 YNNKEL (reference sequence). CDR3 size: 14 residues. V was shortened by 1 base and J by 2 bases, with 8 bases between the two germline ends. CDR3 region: CASSQGNSNYGYTF. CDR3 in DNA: TGTGCCAGCAGCCAAGGAAACAGCAACTATGGCTACACCTTC.

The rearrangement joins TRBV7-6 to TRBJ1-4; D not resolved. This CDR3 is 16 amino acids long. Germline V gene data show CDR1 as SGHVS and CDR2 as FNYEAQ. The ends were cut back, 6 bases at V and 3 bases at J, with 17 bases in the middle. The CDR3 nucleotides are TGTGCCAGCAGGTCGTATGATAACGCGGCTAATGAAAAACTGTTTTTT. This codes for CASRSYDNAANEKLFF.

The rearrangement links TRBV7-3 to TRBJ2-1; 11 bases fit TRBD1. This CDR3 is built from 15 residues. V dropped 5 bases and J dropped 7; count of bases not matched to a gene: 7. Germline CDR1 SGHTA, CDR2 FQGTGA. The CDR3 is CASSRRGQGGNEQFF. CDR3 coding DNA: TGTGCCAGCAGCCGACGGGGACAGGGGGGAAATGAGCAGTTCTTC.

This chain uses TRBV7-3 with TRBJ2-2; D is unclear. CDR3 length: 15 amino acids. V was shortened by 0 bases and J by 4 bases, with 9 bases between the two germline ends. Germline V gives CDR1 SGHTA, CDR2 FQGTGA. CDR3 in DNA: TGTGCCAGCAGCTTAACTGGCGGACCCACCGGGGAGCTGTTTTTT. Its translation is CASSLTGGPTGELFF.

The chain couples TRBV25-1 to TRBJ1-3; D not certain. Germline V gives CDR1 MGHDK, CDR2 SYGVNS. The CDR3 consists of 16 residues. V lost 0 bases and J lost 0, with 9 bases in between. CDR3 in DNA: TGTGCCAGCAGTGAATATGGAGCGACCTCTGGAAACACCATATATTTT. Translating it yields CASSEYGATSGNTIYF.

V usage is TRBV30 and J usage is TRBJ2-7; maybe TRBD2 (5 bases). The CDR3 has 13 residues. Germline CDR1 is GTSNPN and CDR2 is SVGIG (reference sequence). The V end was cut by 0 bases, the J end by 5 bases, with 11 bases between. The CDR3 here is CAWSVRVRDEQYF. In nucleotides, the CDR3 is TGTGCCTGGAGTGTGAGGGTACGCGACGAGCAGTACTTC.

This chain's CDR3 is CASSLGGLAISYEQYF. The CDR3 nucleotides read TGCGCCAGCAGCTTGGGGGGACTAGCGATCTCCTACGAGCAGTACTTC. V gene TRBV5-1 combines with J gene TRBJ2-7, with 10 bases identical to TRBD2. CDR3 length: 16 amino acids. Germline V gene sequence: CDR1 SGHRS, CDR2 YFSETQ. With V trimmed by 0 bases and J by 0 bases, 3 bases remained unmatched. The full variable domain, its missing parts supplied by reference TRBV5-1 and TRBJ2-7, is KAGVTQTPRYLIKTRGQQVTLSCSPISGHRSVSWYQQTPGQGLQFLFEYFSETQRNKGNFPGRFSGRQFSNSRSEMNVSTLELGDSALYLCASSLGGLAISYEQYFGPGTRLTVT.

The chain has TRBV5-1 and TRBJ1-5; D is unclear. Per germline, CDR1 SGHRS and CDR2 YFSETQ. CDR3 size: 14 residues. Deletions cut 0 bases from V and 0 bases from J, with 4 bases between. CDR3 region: CASSLEGSNQPQHF. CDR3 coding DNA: TGCGCCAGCAGCTTGGAGGGTAGCAATCAGCCCCAGCATTTT.